The source of this T cell receptor (beta chain) is a study of T-cell memory formation after mild COVID-19. Study summary: Each donor largely had its own TCR clusters.

Study-level points and caveats: Some clones that responded turned up in pre-infection memory, which suggests that cross-reactive memory joined in.

This clonotype was observed at least ten times. Its antigen is unknown. V was shortened by 7 bases and J by 4 bases, with 9 bases between the two germline ends. In germline, CDR1 is MNHEY, CDR2 SVGAGI. The CDR3 has 12 residues. Sample barcodes and UMIs were carried by the TCR alpha and TCR beta cDNA libraries that 5'RACE generated with constant-segment primers. MiXCR was run by TCRdb on the 5' RACE reads, yielding one entry per CDR3 protein. Of about 120,000 distinct CDR3 sequences in the sample, about 17% were seen once. The chain carries TRBV6-5 and TRBJ2-3; D perhaps matches TRBD1 (6 bases). The sequence derives from an adult woman who had mild COVID-19 (a few samples of this study predate the infection). Cell type and time point are not known. The sample was PBMCs or a T cell subset sorted from them (not recorded which). The CDR3 coding sequence is TGTGCCAGCACAGGGGCGGCAGATACGCAGTATTTT. It is translated as CASTGAADTQYF.